The clone carrying this T cell receptor beta chain occurred many times. What it recognizes is unknown. Trimming took off 6 bases at V and 0 bases at J, with 18 bases between the two ends. From germline, CDR1 is ENHRY and CDR2 SYGVKD. This CDR3 region has 17 residues. These data originate in a study of T cells after yellow fever vaccination. Study in general: Those fractions that held only low numbers of cells were prepared using the SMART-Seq v4 Ultra Low Input RNA kit.

Points from the study as a whole: Peak timing came faster in the weaker secondary response, day 5 versus 15. Abundant contaminating clonotypes from the bulk population could appear in FACS-sorted repertoires.

TCRdb independently ran MiXCR on the 5' RACE reads; one entry per CDR3 protein. The top ten clones hold about a sixth of a sample with approximately 300,000 distinct CDR3 sequences, around 7% of them seen once. The V gene is TRBV10-3, the J gene TRBJ2-1; D unclear. Here the sequenced sample was PBMCs, taken about 49 days after the first yellow fever vaccination. The clonotype originates from a man between 18 and 29 years old who received the YFV17D yellow fever vaccine. The CDR3 nucleotides are TGTGCCATCAGGGACCCGTATCTGGGTAGCTCCTACAATGAGCAGTTCTTC. It encodes CAIRDPYLGSSYNEQFF.